The clone carrying this T cell receptor beta chain was seen more than once but under ten times. Its antigen is undetermined. The data were taken from a study of T cells after yellow fever vaccination. Each CDR3 protein is one row after TCRdb ran MiXCR on the 5' RACE reads. Of 300,000 to 400,000 distinct CDR3 sequences in the sample, around 13% were seen once. General observations from the study: Post-booster repertoires again held most primary-vaccination clones (roughly 96% CD4, over 80% CD8).

This material consisted of CD4+ T cells sorted from PBMCs, taken 15 days after the yellow fever booster vaccination. This clonotype originated in a man in his late teens or twenties who received the YFV17D yellow fever vaccine.

In DNA form, the CDR3 reads TGTGCCAGCTCACCAGCGGCAGCCCCTAATTCACCCCTCCACTTT. Amino acid sequence: CASSPAAAPNSPLHF. The chain employs TRBV18 and TRBJ1-6; D gene unclear. Trimming left V 2 bases short and J 6 bases short, with 11 bases between. The germline CDR1 and CDR2 sequences are KGHSH and LQKENI. There are 15 residues in the CDR3.